This entry lists 28 T cell receptor beta chains sequenced from one sample in a study of blood T cell repertoires in COVID-19. The assay was immunoSEQ multiplex PCR, and TCRdb's table has in-frame clones only and misses some. In the table there are approximately 400,000 clones, 88% of which are singletons. The specimen was PBMCs or T cells enriched from blood (not recorded which). The receptors here all came from a woman younger than 30 who had recovered from COVID-19.

This chain connects TRBV7-2 to TRBJ1-1, with D tentatively TRBD1 (5 bases). This CDR3 is built from 15 residues. With 1 base removed from V and 3 bases from J, the gap between germline ends came to 12 bases. Germline CDR1 SGHTA, CDR2 FQGNSA. CDR3 protein: CASSLESFRDTEAFF. The CDR3 region has the DNA TGTGCCAGCAGCTTAGAAAGTTTCAGGGACACTGAAGCTTTCTTT.

J is TRBJ2-7 and V is TRBV4-3; 9 nucleotides match TRBD1. Germline V gives CDR1 LGHNA, CDR2 YSLEER. V was pared by 0 bases and J by 4 bases, with 4 bases of the junction left unmatched. This CDR3 spans 15 amino acids. CDR3 sequence reads: CASSQDSGQGYEQYF. Written as DNA, the CDR3 is TGCGCCAGCAGCCAAGACTCGGGACAGGGATACGAGCAGTACTTC.

This clone showed up just once. The V call is TRBV28, the J call TRBJ1-4, with a weak D call TRBD1 (6 bases). V was pared by 3 bases and J by 6 bases, with 14 bases between. Germline lookup yields CDR1 MDHEN and CDR2 SYDVKM. CDR3 length equals 15 residues. The CDR3 DNA reads TGTGCCAGCAGTTTCATGGGGGCTCAGGATGAAAAACTGTTTTTT. This sequence encodes CASSFMGAQDEKLFF.

J is TRBJ1-1 and V is TRBV5-1; D gene unclear. The V gene lost 0 bases and the J gene lost 4 bases, with 7 bases spanning the gap. The CDR3 contains 13 residues. Germline V gene data show CDR1 as SGHRS and CDR2 as YFSETQ. CDR3 sequence: CASSLGSGTEAFF. The CDR3 coding sequence is TGCGCCAGCAGCTTGGGATCGGGCACTGAAGCTTTCTTT.

This chain joins TRBV11-2 and TRBJ1-2; no clear D. The CDR3 spans 14 residues. V lost 4 bases and J 4 bases, leaving 13 bases between the germline ends. Germline CDR1 SGHAT, CDR2 FQNNGV. Written as DNA, the CDR3 is TGTGCCAGCAGCTCCGGGCCCGGGAGCTATGGCTACACCTTC. This codes for CASSSGPGSYGYTF.

The genes are TRBV3-1 (or the pseudogene TRBV3-2) and TRBJ1-2, with a tentative D call TRBD1 (6 bases). V was trimmed by 1 base and J by 5 bases, leaving 11 bases between them. Germline loops: CDR1 LGHDT, CDR2 YNNKEL (reference sequence). This CDR3 comprises 14 residues. The CDR3: CASSQGETGYGYTF. As DNA, the CDR3 is TGTGCCAGCAGCCAAGGGGAGACAGGATATGGCTACACCTTC.

V usage is TRBV9 and J usage is TRBJ1-3, with 8 nucleotides matching TRBD1. Trimming removed 4 bases from V and 1 base from J; junction bases left unmatched: 10. The V gene's germline CDR1 is SGDLS and CDR2 YYNGEE. The CDR3 loop spans 17 amino acids. CDR3 region: CASSPDGQGISGNTIYF. CDR3 sequence (DNA): TGTGCCAGCAGCCCCGACGGACAGGGAATATCTGGAAACACCATATATTTT.

This chain's CDR3 is CASKPEEGGRYYGYTF. The CDR3 DNA is TGCGCCAGCAAGCCTGAGGAAGGGGGTAGGTACTATGGCTACACCTTC. This chain uses TRBV5-1 with TRBJ1-2; weak D call: TRBD1 (6 bases). Trimming removed 6 bases from V and 3 bases from J, with 21 bases in between. Germline V gives CDR1 SGHRS, CDR2 YFSETQ. CDR3 length equals 16 residues.

In its sample, this clone was seen a few times. This chain joins TRBV6-2 or TRBV6-3 and TRBJ2-5; D gene unclear. CDR1 and CDR2 from the germline V gene are MNHEY and SVGEGT. Trimming stripped 0 bases from V and 4 bases from J, with 15 bases between. The CDR3 totals 16 residues. The CDR3 sequence: CASSYSLYQVGETQYF. The DNA for the CDR3 is TGTGCCAGCAGTTACTCATTGTACCAGGTAGGAGAGACCCAGTACTTC.

The V call is TRBV2, the J call TRBJ2-5; 7 bases match TRBD2. The germline V gene has CDR1 SNHLY and CDR2 FYNNEI. V was clipped by 2 bases and J by 0 bases; unmatched bases: 3. The CDR3 totals 15 residues. CDR3: CASSERDYNQETQYF. CDR3 coding DNA: TGTGCCAGCAGTGAAAGGGACTATAACCAAGAGACCCAGTACTTC.

The chain recombines TRBV28 with TRBJ2-5; 7 bases line up with TRBD2. V was clipped by 6 bases and J by 5 bases; unmatched bases: 12. This CDR3 contains 15 residues. Germline-derived CDR1 and CDR2 are MDHEN and SYDVKM. The CDR3 coding sequence is TGTGCCAGCAGGGAAGCGGGACTTGACTTGGAGACCCAGTACTTC. As protein: CASREAGLDLETQYF.

The rearrangement joins TRBV2 to TRBJ1-3, with TRBD1 as a possible D gene (5 bases). This CDR3 comprises 15 residues. Per the germline V gene, CDR1 is SNHLY and CDR2 is FYNNEI. Trimming removed 3 bases at V and 0 bases at J, with 9 bases between. The CDR3 protein is CASSEGLLSGNTIYF. The DNA of the CDR3 is TGTGCCAGCAGTGAGGGACTCCTCTCTGGAAACACCATATATTTT.

The gene calls are TRBV10-3 and TRBJ1-5; perhaps TRBD1 as D (5 bases). The length of the CDR3 is 14 residues. Per the germline V gene, CDR1 is ENHRY and CDR2 is SYGVKD. With 0 bases removed from V and 3 bases from J, the gap between germline ends came to 6 bases. The CDR3: CAISESGANQPQHF. The CDR3 DNA reads TGTGCCATCAGTGAGTCAGGGGCCAATCAGCCCCAGCATTTT.

This clone appeared once. This sequence joins TRBV29-1 and TRBJ2-7; D is unclear. V was shortened by 5 bases and J by 1 base, with 12 bases between the two germline ends. The germline V gene encodes CDR1 SQVTM and CDR2 ANQGSEA. The CDR3 covers 13 residues. The CDR3 region has the DNA TGCAGCGTTCTGACTTCCAGATCCTACGAGCAGTACTTC. This sequence encodes CSVLTSRSYEQYF.

The chain joins TRBV27 to TRBJ1-3, with 7 bases fitting TRBD1. Trimming took 5 bases from V and 2 from J; bases not matched to a gene: 3. Germline V lookup: CDR1 MNHEY, CDR2 SMNVEV (reference sequence). This CDR3 comprises 14 residues. The CDR3 bases are TGTGCCAGCAGTCAGACAGGGCCTGGAAACACCATATATTTT. Translated: CASSQTGPGNTIYF.

The rearrangement links TRBV7-2 to TRBJ1-1; 7 bases line up with TRBD1. CDR1 is SGHTA and CDR2 is FQGNSA in the germline V gene. There are 14 residues in the CDR3. V shed 6 bases and J 0 bases; nucleotides not matched to a gene: 4. The CDR3 region has the DNA TGTGCCAGCAGGCTGGGACAGTTGAACACTGAAGCTTTCTTT. It yields the protein CASRLGQLNTEAFF.

On this clone: A junction boundary mismatches the germline segment, possibly from a read error. The chain has TRBV27 and TRBJ2-1; 9 bases align to TRBD1. The CDR3 runs to 14 residues. From germline, CDR1 is MNHEY and CDR2 SMNVEV (reference sequence). CDR3 amino acids: CASTLQGAGNEQFF. The CDR3 DNA is TGTGCCAGCACTTTACAGGGGGCTGGGAATGAGCAGTTCTTC.

As DNA, the CDR3 is TGTGCCAGCAGTGAAATGGGACTTCTTTTAAATGAGCAGTTCTTC. This translates into CASSEMGLLLNEQFF. The chain couples TRBV2 to TRBJ2-1; TRBD2 might be the D (6 bases). Germline-derived CDR1 and CDR2 are SNHLY and FYNNEI. V was pared by 2 bases and J by 7 bases, with 15 bases between. CDR3 length equals 15 residues.

This clone appeared once. The same CDR3 arises from other DNA sequences in this sample as well. The chain combines TRBV13 with TRBJ1-5; TRBD1 aligns across 7 bases. J lost 5 bases, V lost 3 bases, and 4 bases had no gene match. Germline V gene lookup returns CDR1 PRHDT and CDR2 FYEKMQ (reference sequence). The CDR3 runs to 14 residues. DNA of the CDR3: TGTGCCAGCAGCTTGGGGCAGGGGGATCAGCCCCAGCATTTT. Amino acid sequence: CASSLGQGDQPQHF.

The chain couples TRBV5-4 to TRBJ2-3; TRBD2 matches at 15 bases. Germline V gives CDR1 SGHNT, CDR2 YYREEE (reference sequence). Germline trimming cut 4 bases from V and 2 bases from J; bases unmatched to any gene: 2. CDR3 length equals 16 residues. The CDR3 loop reads CASSRTSGGVTDTQYF. The CDR3 DNA follows: TGTGCCAGCAGCCGGACTAGCGGGGGGGTCACAGATACGCAGTATTTT.

The chain couples TRBV19 to TRBJ1-1; D might be TRBD1 (5 bases). CDR1 is LNHDA, CDR2 SQIVND, per germline (reference sequence). The CDR3 is made up of 15 amino acids. Trimming left V 4 bases short and J 0 bases short, with 12 bases between. In DNA, the CDR3 is TGTGCCAGTAGTAGAGGTCGGGGGGTGAACACTGAAGCTTTCTTT. Its protein product is CASSRGRGVNTEAFF.

The chain has TRBV15 and TRBJ2-7, with 7 bases fitting TRBD2. The trim removed 0 bases at V and 4 bases at J, leaving 6 bases unmatched. This CDR3 has 15 amino acids. Germline CDR1 LNHNV, CDR2 YYDKDF (reference sequence). The CDR3 DNA sequence: TGTGCCACCAGCAGAGACGGGCTAGCGGTGTACGAGCAGTACTTC. It translates to CATSRDGLAVYEQYF.

The chain couples TRBV5-1 to TRBJ2-5; D may be TRBD2 (6 bases). Between the trimmed V and J ends, which lost 4 bases and 6 bases, there was a span of 19 bases. The CDR3 loop spans 15 amino acids. The germline CDR1 and CDR2 sequences are SGHRS and YFSETQ. The CDR3 nucleotides read TGCGCCAGCAGCCCGGGGGAGAGGGTGATGCAGACCCAGTACTTC. It codes for CASSPGERVMQTQYF.

The chain recombines TRBV27 with TRBJ1-1; D is possibly TRBD1 (5 bases). In germline, CDR1 is MNHEY, CDR2 SMNVEV (reference sequence). This CDR3 has 11 amino acids. V was cut by 4 bases and J by 10 bases, with 10 bases left in between. In nucleotides, the CDR3 is TGTGCCAGCAGTTCCGTCGGGGGAGCTTTCTTT. Amino acid sequence: CASSSVGGAFF.

The chain couples TRBV7-2 to TRBJ1-6; no firm D call. Germline-derived CDR1 and CDR2 are SGHTA and FQGNSA. The length of the CDR3 is 13 residues. V was shortened by 6 bases and J by 7 bases, with 10 bases between the two germline ends. This CDR3 reads CASSWGGNSPLHF. In DNA, the CDR3 is TGTGCCAGCAGTTGGGGAGGGAATTCACCCCTCCACTTT.

The gene calls are TRBV10-3 and TRBJ1-4, with 9 bases that match TRBD1. V shed 6 bases, J shed 0 bases, and the junction held 14 bases outside the gene matches. Germline V gene data show CDR1 as ENHRY and CDR2 as SYGVKD. CDR3 length: 19 residues. The CDR3, as DNA: TGTGCCATCAGCGCGAGGACAGGGGATAAGAGTGCAACTAATGAAAAACTGTTTTTT. Translation: CAISARTGDKSATNEKLFF.

This clone has a single count. V and J are TRBV18 and TRBJ1-5; 8 nucleotides match TRBD1. Germline loops: CDR1 KGHSH, CDR2 LQKENI. The CDR3 length is 18 residues. V was pared by 3 bases and J by 2 bases, with 12 bases of the junction left unmatched. The CDR3 region has the DNA TGTGCCAGCTCACCCCTTTCGACAGGGGTAGGGGGCAATCAGCCCCAGCATTTT. Protein sequence: CASSPLSTGVGGNQPQHF.

This clone was recorded once. Other DNA variants within this sample encode the same CDR3. The genes are TRBV6-5 and TRBJ2-7; 7 bases align to TRBD1. There are 14 residues in the CDR3. Germline lookup yields CDR1 MNHEY and CDR2 SVGAGI. The trim removed 0 bases at V and 4 bases at J, leaving 3 bases unmatched. The CDR3 coding sequence is TGTGCCAGCAGTTACTCCCGGGACAGTTACGAGCAGTACTTC. Residues: CASSYSRDSYEQYF.